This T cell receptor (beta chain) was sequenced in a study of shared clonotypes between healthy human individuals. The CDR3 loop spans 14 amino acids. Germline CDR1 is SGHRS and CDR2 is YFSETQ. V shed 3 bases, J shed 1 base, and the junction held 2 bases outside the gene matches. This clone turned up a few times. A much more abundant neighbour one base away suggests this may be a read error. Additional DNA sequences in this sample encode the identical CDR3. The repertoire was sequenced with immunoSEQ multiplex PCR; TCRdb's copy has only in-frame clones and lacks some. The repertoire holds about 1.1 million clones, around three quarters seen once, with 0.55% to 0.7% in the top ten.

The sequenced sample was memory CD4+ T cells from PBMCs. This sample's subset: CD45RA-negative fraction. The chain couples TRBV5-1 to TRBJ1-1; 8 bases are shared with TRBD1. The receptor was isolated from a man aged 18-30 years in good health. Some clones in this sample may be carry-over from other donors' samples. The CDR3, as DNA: TGCGCCAGCAGCTCACAGGGGGGGAACACTGAAGCTTTCTTT. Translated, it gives CASSSQGGNTEAFF.